The 27 T cell receptor beta chains in this list originate from one sample, sequenced in a study of blood T cell repertoires in COVID-19. Repertoires were generated with immunoSEQ multiplex PCR, while TCRdb's copy carries only in-frame clones and drops some. Of tens of thousands of clones in the sample, 84% were seen once. Sequenced sample: peripheral blood. The receptor set was obtained from a man aged 35-49 years with acute or convalescent COVID-19.

The CDR3 loop reads CASLASTSGPTWDNEQFF. CDR3 nucleotide sequence: TGTGCCAGCCTAGCAAGCACTAGCGGCCCTACTTGGGACAATGAGCAGTTCTTC. The chain couples TRBV11-2 to TRBJ2-1; TRBD2 matches at 8 bases. Germline V lookup: CDR1 SGHAT, CDR2 FQNNGV. The CDR3 runs 18 residues. Germline trimming cut 8 bases from V and 5 bases from J; bases unmatched to any gene: 20.

The genes are TRBV6-4 and TRBJ1-2; D not certain. The CDR3 sequence is 16 residues long. CDR1 MRHNA and CDR2 SNTAGT come from the germline V gene. The V and J ends lost 3 bases and 4 bases respectively, with 18 bases between them. CDR3 nucleotides: TGTGCCAGCAGTGAACGTCCGGGTCTGCTCCCCTATGGCTACACCTTC. Translation: CASSERPGLLPYGYTF.

This chain uses TRBV7-9 with TRBJ1-4, with 10 nucleotides matching TRBD1. The length of the CDR3 is 15 residues. The junction had 2 bases not matched to a gene; V was cut back by 1 base and J by 6 bases. Germline CDR1 SEHNR, CDR2 FQNEAQ (reference sequence). The CDR3 coding sequence is TGTGCCAGCAGCTTAGTAGGGACAGGGGATGAAAAACTGTTTTTT. This translates into CASSLVGTGDEKLFF.

The chain has TRBV4-3 and TRBJ1-5; D not resolved. The germline V and J ends were trimmed by 0 bases and 2 bases, with 5 bases remaining between them. CDR3 size: 14 residues. Per the germline V gene, CDR1 is LGHNA and CDR2 is YSLEER. CDR3 sequence (DNA): TGCGCCAGCAGCCAAGATCTCCGCAATCAGCCCCAGCATTTT. It specifies CASSQDLRNQPQHF.

The chain links TRBV29-1 to TRBJ1-2; TRBD1 is a possible D gene (6 bases). V was pared by 4 bases and J by 5 bases, with 11 bases between. This CDR3 has 12 residues. CDR1 SQVTM and CDR2 ANQGSEA come from the germline V gene. The CDR3 coding sequence is TGCAGCGTTGGGGACATTGGATATGGCTACACCTTC. It is translated as CSVGDIGYGYTF.

The DNA for the CDR3 is TGTGCCAGCAGCTTGACTGGGACAGGGATTTTGTCGACTGAAGCTTTCTTT. This codes for CASSLTGTGILSTEAFF. V usage is TRBV7-9 and J usage is TRBJ1-1, with 9 positions matching TRBD1. V lost 3 bases to trimming and J lost 5 bases; unmatched junction nucleotides: 13. This CDR3 contains 17 residues. Germline assignment: CDR1 SEHNR and CDR2 FQNEAQ (reference sequence).

The rearrangement joins TRBV19 to TRBJ1-1; D is unclear. Germline assignment: CDR1 LNHDA and CDR2 SQIVND (reference sequence). This CDR3 spans 14 amino acids. Trimming cost V 4 bases and J 0 bases, with 9 bases left between them. The CDR3 DNA reads as TGTGCCAGTAGTAAAACGGTGATGAACACTGAAGCTTTCTTT. Its translation: CASSKTVMNTEAFF.

In this sample, this clone turned up once. This chain connects TRBV30 to TRBJ2-1, with TRBD2 matching over 7 bases. J lost 9 bases, V lost 0 bases, and 11 bases had no gene match. This CDR3 comprises 15 residues. The V gene's germline CDR1 is GTSNPN and CDR2 SVGIG (reference sequence). The CDR3 loop is CAWSVMGGVDSEQFF. CDR3 DNA: TGTGCCTGGAGTGTAATGGGGGGGGTAGACTCTGAGCAGTTCTTC.

In this sample, this clone turned up once. The chain couples TRBV7-2 to TRBJ1-2; 9 positions agree with TRBD1. Trimming took 5 bases from V and 8 from J; bases not matched to a gene: 6. The CDR3 has 13 amino acids. Per the germline V gene, CDR1 is SGHTA and CDR2 is FQGNSA. CDR3 in amino acids: CASSTQGARGYTF. For the CDR3, the DNA is TGTGCCAGCAGCACACAGGGGGCAAGGGGCTACACCTTC.

The chain employs TRBV6-5 and TRBJ1-2; D is unclear. This CDR3 has 14 amino acids. Trimming cost V 2 bases and J 0 bases, with 7 bases left between them. Germline V gene lookup returns CDR1 MNHEY and CDR2 SVGAGI. CDR3: CASSYDNSNYGYTF. CDR3 coding DNA: TGTGCCAGCAGTTACGACAATTCTAACTATGGCTACACCTTC.

The chain combines TRBV7-8 with TRBJ1-5; D perhaps matches TRBD1 (5 bases). Trimming removed 7 bases from V and 0 bases from J, with 13 bases in between. In germline, CDR1 is SGHVS, CDR2 FQNEAQ. CDR3 length equals 15 residues. The CDR3 DNA reads TGTGCCAGCACAGGGTATATTGATAGCAATCAGCCCCAGCATTTT. Translating it yields CASTGYIDSNQPQHF. Supplemented by reference TRBV7-8 and TRBJ1-5, the full variable domain reads GAGVSQSPRYKVAKRGQDVALRCDPISGHVSLFWYQQALGQGPEFLTYFQNEAQLDKSGLPSDRFFAERPEGSVSTLKIQRTQQEDSAVYLCASTGYIDSNQPQHFGDGTRLSIL.

The V and J genes are TRBV4-1 and TRBJ2-3; D possibly corresponds to TRBD1 (6 bases). The CDR3 is made up of 18 amino acids. CDR1 and CDR2 (germline): MGHRA, YSYEKL. Trimming cost V 4 bases and J 0 bases, with 20 bases left between them. CDR3 loop: CASSLRWAGEMSTDTQYF. The CDR3 DNA reads TGCGCCAGCAGCCTTCGGTGGGCAGGGGAAATGAGCACAGATACGCAGTATTTT.

V and J are TRBV19 and TRBJ2-5; 12 bases agree with TRBD1. The CDR3 length is 15 residues. From germline, CDR1 is LNHDA and CDR2 SQIVND (reference sequence). The V segment lost 7 bases and the J segment 2 bases; nucleotides outside the gene matches: 5. This CDR3 is CASKLGQGAQETQYF. The DNA of the CDR3 is TGTGCCAGTAAACTGGGACAGGGGGCTCAAGAGACCCAGTACTTC.

This chain connects TRBV10-1 to TRBJ1-1; 11 bases align to TRBD1. This CDR3 is built from 18 residues. Per germline, CDR1 WNHNN and CDR2 SYGVQD (reference sequence). Trimming cost V 6 bases and J 4 bases; bases outside gene matches: 16. The CDR3 region is CASRRTGGSPCSGTEAFF. The CDR3 region has the DNA TGCGCCAGCAGGCGGACAGGGGGCTCCCCGTGCTCCGGCACTGAAGCTTTCTTT.

This clone turned up a few times. This chain links TRBV3-1 (or the pseudogene TRBV3-2) with TRBJ1-3; D call uncertain. CDR1 is LGHDT and CDR2 is YNNKEL in the germline V gene (reference sequence). Between the trimmed V and J ends, which lost 3 bases and 0 bases, there was a span of 9 bases. The CDR3 has 15 amino acids. CDR3 coding DNA: TGTGCCAGCAGCCAGAGAGCCTACTCTGGAAACACCATATATTTT. It specifies CASSQRAYSGNTIYF.

J is TRBJ1-5 and V is TRBV19; D not resolved. The ends were cut back, 3 bases at V and 2 bases at J, with 11 bases in the middle. The CDR3 has 15 amino acids. CDR1 is LNHDA, CDR2 SQIVND, per germline (reference sequence). CDR3 in amino acids: CASSILPVGNQPQHF. CDR3 in DNA: TGTGCCAGTAGTATTCTGCCGGTCGGCAATCAGCCCCAGCATTTT.

This CDR3 is CASSPGWRSGNTIYF. As DNA, the CDR3 is TGTGCCAGCAGCCCAGGGTGGAGATCTGGAAACACCATATATTTT. The chain is built from TRBV5-8 and TRBJ1-3, with a possible D match to TRBD1 (5 bases). There are 15 residues in the CDR3. Trimming pared 4 bases from V and 1 base from J, leaving 12 bases between. The germline V gene encodes CDR1 SGHTS and CDR2 YDEGEE.

This clone occurred once. The chain is built from TRBV20-1 and TRBJ1-3; D is uncertain. This CDR3 region has 13 residues. V gave up 3 bases and J gave up 0 bases, with 6 bases separating them. Germline CDR1 reads DFQATT; CDR2 reads SNEGSKA (reference sequence). CDR3 coding DNA: TGCAGTGCTAGTGCAGGCTCTGGAAACACCATATATTTT. It is translated as CSASAGSGNTIYF.

This clone was detected only once. The V gene is TRBV30, the J gene TRBJ1-6, with no clear D. Germline assignment: CDR1 GTSNPN and CDR2 SVGIG (reference sequence). The CDR3 spans 13 residues. The germline V and J ends were trimmed by 3 bases and 7 bases, with 10 bases remaining between them. CDR3 region: CAWSTQPNSPLHF. As DNA, the CDR3 is TGTGCCTGGAGCACACAGCCAAATTCACCCCTCCACTTT.

The chain couples TRBV11-2 to TRBJ1-2; TRBD1 aligns across 7 bases. This CDR3 is built from 14 residues. V was clipped by 0 bases and J by 7 bases; unmatched bases: 5. Germline CDR1 reads SGHAT; CDR2 reads FQNNGV. The CDR3 DNA reads as TGTGCCAGCAGCTTAGAAAGGACAGGATTTGGCTACACCTTC. Protein product: CASSLERTGFGYTF.

The chain joins TRBV11-1 to TRBJ1-2; 9 bases are a match to TRBD1. Germline-derived CDR1 and CDR2 are SGHAT and FQDESV (reference sequence). After removal of 2 bases from V and 5 bases from J, the junction contained 9 bases not matched to a gene. This CDR3 has 16 amino acids. The CDR3 nucleotides read TGTGCCAGCAGCTTACCCGGGACAGGGAAGGGGTATGGCTACACCTTC. Amino acids: CASSLPGTGKGYGYTF.

The rearrangement joins TRBV5-1 to TRBJ2-2, with 10 bases aligning to TRBD1. Losses at the gene ends were 3 bases for V and 0 bases for J; bases not matched to a gene: 2. The CDR3 totals 16 residues. Germline values: CDR1 SGHRS, CDR2 YFSETQ. DNA of the CDR3: TGCGCCAGCAGCTACGGACAGGGGGCGAACACCGGGGAGCTGTTTTTT. Residues: CASSYGQGANTGELFF.

CDR3 in DNA: TGTGCCAGTAGTAAACGCCGGGACAGGTTGTTTGGTGGCTACACCTTC. It encodes CASSKRRDRLFGGYTF. V is TRBV19 and J is TRBJ1-2; 8 bases are a match to TRBD1. The junction had 14 bases not matched to a gene; V was cut back by 4 bases and J by 7 bases. CDR3 length equals 16 residues. Per the germline V gene, CDR1 is LNHDA and CDR2 is SQIVND (reference sequence). The whole variable domain, remainder taken from reference TRBV19 and TRBJ1-2, is DGGITQSPKYLFRKEGQNVTLSCEQNLNHDAMYWYRQDPGQGLRLIYYSQIVNDFQKGDIAEGYSVSREKKESFPLTVTSAQKNPTAFYLCASSKRRDRLFGGYTFGSGTRLTVV.

The chain uses TRBV11-3 and TRBJ2-2, with 7 bases that match TRBD1. Germline V gene lookup returns CDR1 SGHNT and CDR2 YENEEA. After removal of 5 bases from V and 2 bases from J, the junction contained 5 bases not matched to a gene. The CDR3 is 15 residues long. The CDR3 region has the DNA TGTGCCAGCAGCCCGTCAGGGGGAAACACCGGGGAGCTGTTTTTT. Translating it yields CASSPSGGNTGELFF.

The chain is built from TRBV10-1 and TRBJ1-5; TRBD1 aligns across 9 bases. V shed 4 bases, J shed 8 bases, and the junction held 6 bases outside the gene matches. The germline V gene encodes CDR1 WNHNN and CDR2 SYGVQD (reference sequence). The CDR3 length is 14 residues. The DNA for the CDR3 is TGCGCCAGCAGTGCCGGGACAGGGTCCGAGCCCCAGCATTTT. Its protein is CASSAGTGSEPQHF.

This chain uses TRBV29-1 with TRBJ2-3; TRBD2 might be the D (6 bases). Germline CDR1 SQVTM, CDR2 ANQGSEA. The CDR3 extends over 17 amino acids. With 4 bases removed from V and 5 bases from J, the gap between germline ends came to 25 bases. The CDR3: CSVVPGSGDIRGDTQYF. CDR3 bases: TGCAGCGTTGTTCCCGGGTCGGGAGATATTAGAGGAGATACGCAGTATTTT.

The chain couples TRBV4-1 to TRBJ1-4, with 8 bases that match TRBD1. Germline V CDR1 and CDR2: MGHRA, YSYEKL. The CDR3 is 16 amino acids. Unmatched junction bases numbered 7, after V lost 0 bases and J lost 7 bases. The CDR3 region has the DNA TGCGCCAGCAGCCAAGATGCGGCAGGGGGCGGTGAAAAACTGTTTTTT. It is translated as CASSQDAAGGGEKLFF.